What follows are 20 T cell receptor beta chains derived from one specimen sequenced in a study of blood T cell repertoires in COVID-19 (TCRdb year 2020). Library generation was performed with the immunoSEQ multiplex PCR assay. Drawn from immuneACCESS, this table holds only the in-frame rearrangements with V and J called that TCRdb kept. Clones are partly lost; checked studies trace under half to an unresolved V gene and leave the rest unexplained. For this sample the table gives over 150,000 clones, of which around 80% were detected only once. The ten largest clonotypes hold around 7.9% of the sample. Specimen: PBMCs or T cells enriched from blood (not recorded which). The origin of the receptors is a man aged 45-65 years who had recovered from COVID-19.

This chain links TRBV7-9 with TRBJ1-5; TRBD1 might be the D (5 bases). This CDR3 has 14 residues. The germline V gene has CDR1 SEHNR and CDR2 FQNEAQ (reference sequence). V lost 7 bases to trimming and J lost 6 bases, with 16 bases between them. CDR3 DNA: TGTGCCAGCACCAACGGACAAGCAGGTCAGCCCCAGCATTTT. It codes for CASTNGQAGQPQHF.

In its sample, this clone was seen a few times. V gene TRBV7-9 combines with J gene TRBJ2-5; 8 bases are shared with TRBD2. This CDR3 is 15 amino acids long. The germline CDR1 and CDR2 sequences are SEHNR and FQNEAQ (reference sequence). V gave up 4 bases and J gave up 5 bases; unmatched junction bases: 9. The CDR3 region has the DNA TGTGCCAGCAGCTCCTTCGGGGGGGTTGGGGAGACCCAGTACTTC. Encoded protein: CASSSFGGVGETQYF.

The chain employs TRBV11-2 and TRBJ2-7; D is perhaps TRBD1 (6 bases). Trimming shortened V by 9 bases and J by 2 bases, and 14 bases separated the two germline ends. Germline lookup yields CDR1 SGHAT and CDR2 FQNNGV. The CDR3 loop spans 13 amino acids. CDR3 residues: CASSRTDTYEQYF. The CDR3 DNA follows: TGTGCCAGTTCTCGGACAGACACCTACGAGCAGTACTTC.

Here the CDR3 reads CASSLYSLSSYNEQFF. The DNA for the CDR3 is TGTGCCAGCAGCCTGTATAGCTTGAGCTCCTACAATGAGCAGTTCTTC. This chain joins TRBV5-4 and TRBJ2-1; D unresolved. Germline V gene data show CDR1 as SGHNT and CDR2 as YYREEE (reference sequence). CDR3 length: 16 residues. Trimming cost V 4 bases and J 0 bases, with 14 bases left between them.

This sequence joins TRBV7-8 and TRBJ1-2; D not resolved. Per the germline V gene, CDR1 is SGHVS and CDR2 is FQNEAQ. V was clipped by 5 bases and J by 2 bases, with 9 bases between them. The CDR3 extends over 13 amino acids. Here the CDR3 DNA reads TGTGCCAGCAGCCCCGGGTTAAACTATGGCTACACCTTC. Its translation is CASSPGLNYGYTF.

This clone was observed a handful of times. The rearrangement links TRBV7-2 to TRBJ2-7, with TRBD1 matching 8 bases. Germline V gene sequence: CDR1 SGHTA, CDR2 FQGNSA. Losses at the gene ends were 3 bases for V and 10 bases for J; bases not matched to a gene: 5. The CDR3 contains 12 residues. The CDR3 reads CASSLDRAYQYF. The DNA of the CDR3 is TGTGCCAGCAGCTTGGACAGGGCTTATCAGTACTTC.

This sequence joins TRBV19 and TRBJ1-2; 12 nucleotides agree with TRBD1. Germline V CDR1 and CDR2: LNHDA, SQIVND (reference sequence). With V trimmed by 3 bases and J by 4 bases, 3 bases remained unmatched. This CDR3 comprises 15 residues. CDR3 loop: CASSIPGQGAYGYTF. CDR3 DNA sequence: TGTGCCAGTAGTATTCCGGGACAGGGGGCCTATGGCTACACCTTC.

The chain recombines TRBV20-1 with TRBJ1-5; 9 nucleotides agree with TRBD1. This CDR3 comprises 16 residues. The V segment lost 3 bases and the J segment 1 base; nucleotides outside the gene matches: 7. Germline V lookup: CDR1 DFQATT, CDR2 SNEGSKA (reference sequence). The CDR3 sequence: CSASMGQGLSNQPQHF. CDR3 DNA sequence: TGCAGTGCTAGTATGGGACAGGGCCTAAGCAATCAGCCCCAGCATTTT.

V is TRBV7-8 and J is TRBJ1-1; 8 bases line up with TRBD1. V shed 5 bases and J 5 bases; nucleotides not matched to a gene: 4. From germline, CDR1 is SGHVS and CDR2 FQNEAQ. The CDR3 is made up of 13 amino acids. CDR3 sequence: CASSRTGQTEAFF. The CDR3 region has the DNA TGTGCCAGCAGCCGGACAGGGCAGACTGAAGCTTTCTTT.

This clone was seen only a few times. V is TRBV16 and J is TRBJ2-7; a possible D gene is TRBD1 (5 bases). V was trimmed by 6 bases and J by 3 bases, leaving 15 bases between them. Per the germline V gene, CDR1 is KGHSY and CDR2 is FQNENV. The CDR3 covers 14 residues. The CDR3 here is CASRPTALFYEQYF. CDR3 DNA: TGTGCCAGCAGGCCGACAGCGCTCTTCTACGAGCAGTACTTC.

The V gene is TRBV30, the J gene TRBJ2-2; TRBD1 matches at 8 bases. V dropped 1 base and J dropped 7; count of bases not matched to a gene: 5. CDR3 size: 14 residues. From germline, CDR1 is GTSNPN and CDR2 SVGIG (reference sequence). CDR3 amino acids: CAWSGTGKIGELFF. CDR3 nucleotide sequence: TGTGCCTGGAGTGGGACAGGGAAGATCGGGGAGCTGTTTTTT.

This chain uses TRBV5-1 with TRBJ2-1; D might be TRBD2 (6 bases). The CDR3 loop spans 16 amino acids. The germline CDR1 and CDR2 sequences are SGHRS and YFSETQ. Trimming removed 8 bases at V and 0 bases at J, with 18 bases between. CDR3 sequence reads: CASVAGTQSSYNEQFF. In DNA, the CDR3 is TGCGCCAGTGTGGCCGGGACTCAGAGCTCCTACAATGAGCAGTTCTTC.

Remarks on this clone: At the DNA level, this CDR3 is encoded by other sequences in the same sample as well. The chain carries TRBV29-1 and TRBJ1-2, with 10 bases aligning to TRBD1. The J segment lost 4 bases and the V segment lost 7 bases, leaving 6 bases of the junction unmatched. In germline, CDR1 is SQVTM, CDR2 ANQGSEA. CDR3 length: 13 residues. The CDR3 reads CSARQGASYGYTF. The CDR3 DNA sequence: TGCAGCGCCCGACAGGGGGCGTCCTATGGCTACACCTTC.

J is TRBJ1-4 and V is TRBV7-3; 8 bases line up with TRBD1. J lost 0 bases, V lost 3 bases, and 6 bases had no gene match. The CDR3 consists of 17 residues. The germline V gene encodes CDR1 SGHTA and CDR2 FQGTGA. For the CDR3, the DNA is TGTGCCAGCAGCTTGGGGGACAGGAATGCAACTAATGAAAAACTGTTTTTT. Protein product: CASSLGDRNATNEKLFF.

This rearrangement joins TRBV6-6 to TRBJ1-1; the D gene is possibly TRBD1 (5 bases). The CDR3 runs to 14 residues. The germline V gene encodes CDR1 MNHNY and CDR2 SVGAGI (reference sequence). V dropped 7 bases and J dropped 1 base, with 13 bases sitting between them. The CDR3 nucleotides read TGTGCCAGCACCACAGGCAGAGAGAACACTGAAGCTTTCTTT. Amino acid sequence: CASTTGRENTEAFF.

J is TRBJ2-7 and V is TRBV7-2, with 9 bases fitting TRBD1. Germline CDR1 is SGHTA and CDR2 is FQGNSA. The CDR3 contains 16 residues. V shed 2 bases, J shed 4 bases, and the junction held 9 bases outside the gene matches. CDR3 nucleotides: TGTGCCAGCAGCTTACTACCGGGACAGGGTTCATACGAGCAGTACTTC. Its translation: CASSLLPGQGSYEQYF.

The chain recombines TRBV5-8 with TRBJ1-4; TRBD1 is a possible D gene (6 bases). This CDR3 is built from 14 residues. V lost 6 bases and J lost 5, with 14 bases in between. The germline V gene has CDR1 SGHTS and CDR2 YDEGEE. CDR3 loop: CASTLGHPNEKLFF. For the CDR3, the DNA is TGTGCCAGCACCCTGGGACATCCAAATGAAAAACTGTTTTTT.

CDR3 loop: CAISKQTGPPDYGYTF. Here the CDR3 DNA reads TGTGCCATCAGCAAACAAACAGGGCCCCCGGACTATGGCTACACCTTC. The chain recombines TRBV10-3 with TRBJ1-2; possible D gene TRBD1, 6 bases. Germline CDR1 is ENHRY and CDR2 is SYGVKD. This CDR3 comprises 16 residues. V lost 6 bases, J lost 3 bases, and 20 bases lay in between.

This clone was found once. The chain recombines TRBV9 with TRBJ1-1; 9 nucleotides align to TRBD1. V shed 3 bases, J shed 1 base, and the junction held 4 bases outside the gene matches. The CDR3 length is 15 residues. The germline V gene has CDR1 SGDLS and CDR2 YYNGEE. Here the CDR3 reads CASSAQGQGNTEAFF. For the CDR3, the DNA is TGTGCCAGCAGCGCGCAGGGACAGGGGAACACTGAAGCTTTCTTT.

V is TRBV30 and J is TRBJ2-7; D is possibly TRBD2 (6 bases). V lost 4 bases and J 12 bases, leaving 19 bases between the germline ends. The CDR3 sequence is 12 residues long. Germline V gene lookup returns CDR1 GTSNPN and CDR2 SVGIG (reference sequence). The CDR3 loop is CAWKGGVKTPYF. In DNA form, the CDR3 reads TGTGCCTGGAAAGGAGGGGTGAAAACCCCGTACTTC.